These 14 T cell receptor beta chains originate from one sample sequenced in a study of Tregs in tolerant kidney transplant recipients. This table comes from immunoSEQ multiplex PCR, and its TCRdb copy is limited to in-frame clones, with some not included. The repertoire table contains about 30,000 clones. The source was CD8+ T cells from blood, collected before the transplant. The origin of the receptors is a human donor who received a combined kidney and bone marrow transplant.

To note about this clone: The read terminates 3 residues ahead of where the CDR3 ends, so the germline J gene completes it. The V and J genes are TRBV10-3 and TRBJ2-2, with D tentatively TRBD1 (5 bases). The CDR3 length is 15 residues. With 1 base removed from V and 7 bases from J, the gap between germline ends came to 13 bases. In germline, CDR1 is ENHRY, CDR2 SYGVKD. The DNA read from the CDR3 is TGTGCCATCAGTGAGTTACCAGGGTACAGCGGGGAG. Protein sequence: CAISELPGYSGE. The whole CDR3 reads CAISELPGYSGELFF.

Points on this clone: The observed sequence ends 3 residues before the CDR3 terminus, with the missing tail filled in from the germline J gene. This chain connects TRBV20-1 to TRBJ1-5, with no clear D. There are 13 residues in the CDR3. Germline V gene sequence: CDR1 DFQATT, CDR2 SNEGSKA (reference sequence). The V gene lost 0 bases and the J gene lost 0 bases, with 3 bases spanning the gap. Partial CDR3 DNA: TGCAGTGCTAGAGAGCGTAGCAATCAGCCC. Residues: CSARERSNQP. The full CDR3 is CSARERSNQPQHF.

This CDR3 is CASSLELAGYGNEQFF. The part of the CDR3 DNA that was read is TGCGCCAGCAGCTTGGAACTAGCGGGATATGGCAATGAG. V gene TRBV5-1 combines with J gene TRBJ2-1; 10 nucleotides agree with TRBD2. The CDR3 end falls 3 residues outside the read, so it is completed with the germline J gene. The J segment lost 6 bases and the V segment lost 0 bases, leaving 6 bases of the junction unmatched. CDR1 SGHRS and CDR2 YFSETQ come from the germline V gene. CDR3 length: 16 residues.

As for this clone: With the read ending 3 residues before the CDR3 end, the germline J gene is used to fill in that end. V gene TRBV19 combines with J gene TRBJ2-1; D not certain. The CDR3 consists of 16 residues. Germline V gene sequence: CDR1 LNHDA, CDR2 SQIVND (reference sequence). The V and J ends lost 0 bases and 0 bases respectively, with 9 bases between them. CDR3 DNA, as far as it was read: TGTGCCAGTAGTATAGATCCCGGGTTCTCCTACAATGAG. Amino acid sequence: CASSIDPGFSYNE. The CDR3 in full is CASSIDPGFSYNEQFF.

As for this clone: With the read ending 3 residues before the CDR3 end, the germline J gene is used to fill in that end. The chain carries TRBV20-1 and TRBJ2-1, with 8 bases fitting TRBD2. Trimming cost V 3 bases and J 3 bases; bases outside gene matches: 7. CDR1 is DFQATT and CDR2 is SNEGSKA in the germline V gene (reference sequence). This CDR3 is 15 amino acids long. The CDR3 loop reads CSASVGTSRYNEQFF. The CDR3 bases that were read are TGCAGTGCTAGTGTCGGGACTAGTCGCTACAATGAG.

A word on this clone: The read terminates 3 residues before the CDR3 end, so the remaining end is supplied by the germline J gene. J is TRBJ2-1 and V is TRBV18; TRBD2 might be the D (5 bases). Germline V CDR1 and CDR2: KGHSH, LQKENI. The CDR3 is made up of 16 amino acids. The V gene lost 0 bases and the J gene lost 5 bases, with 14 bases spanning the gap. The CDR3 is CASSPPRGWGDNEQFF. The part of the CDR3 DNA that was read is TGTGCCAGCTCACCACCTCGCGGGTGGGGAGACAATGAG.

With respect to this clone: Sequencing ends 3 residues short of the CDR3 end; the germline J gene provides the rest. V and J are TRBV6-2 or TRBV6-3 and TRBJ1-1; 7 positions match TRBD1. Per germline, CDR1 MNHEY and CDR2 SVGEGT. The ends lost 5 bases at V and 7 bases at J; junction bases unmatched: 4. The CDR3 runs 12 residues. The CDR3 sequence is CASSPTGSEAFF. The CDR3 DNA, read in part, is TGTGCCAGCAGTCCGACAGGGAGTGAA.

In regard to this clone: The read finishes 3 residues shy of the CDR3 end, and the germline J gene is used to complete it. The chain links TRBV4-2 to TRBJ2-1, with 10 nucleotides matching TRBD1. CDR1 is LGHNA and CDR2 is YNFKEQ in the germline V gene. Trimming cost V 0 bases and J 8 bases; bases outside gene matches: 7. CDR3 length: 16 residues. Partial CDR3 DNA: TGTGCCAGCAGCCAAGACAGGGGACAGGGGAGGTATGAG. Protein: CASSQDRGQGRYE. The CDR3 in full is CASSQDRGQGRYEQFF.

About this clone itself: The missing CDR3 end, 3 residues past where the read stops, is filled in from the germline J gene. This chain connects TRBV20-1 to TRBJ2-1; 9 bases are shared with TRBD2. The CDR3 covers 18 residues. Per the germline V gene, CDR1 is DFQATT and CDR2 is SNEGSKA (reference sequence). V gave up 6 bases and J gave up 0 bases; unmatched junction bases: 15. Partial CDR3 DNA: TGCAGTGCCCCGGATCCCCTAGCGGGAACCGTCTCCTACAATGAG. Translation: CSAPDPLAGTVSYNE. The entire CDR3 protein is CSAPDPLAGTVSYNEQFF.

For this clone: The read ends 3 residues shy of where the CDR3 ends; the end is completed using the germline J gene. The chain combines TRBV19 with TRBJ2-1; 9 bases agree with TRBD1. CDR1 and CDR2 (germline): LNHDA, SQIVND (reference sequence). V was pared by 4 bases and J by 0 bases, with 7 bases of the junction left unmatched. The CDR3 totals 17 residues. The sequenced CDR3 bases are TGTGCCAGTAGTAGCCGGGACAGGGAACGCTCCTACAATGAG. Translated: CASSSRDRERSYNE. The whole CDR3 reads CASSSRDRERSYNEQFF.

In the case of this clone: The read terminates 3 residues before the CDR3 end, so the remaining end is supplied by the germline J gene. This chain joins TRBV11-2 and TRBJ1-1; possible D gene TRBD1, 5 bases. Trimming shortened V by 1 base and J by 2 bases, and 8 bases separated the two germline ends. CDR1 and CDR2 (germline): SGHAT, FQNNGV. This CDR3 has 14 residues. CDR3 DNA, as far as it was read: TGTGCCAGCAGCTTAGTGGGGCACAACACTGAA. Translating gives CASSLVGHNTE. The complete CDR3 reads CASSLVGHNTEAFF.

Details on this clone: The DNA ends 3 residues before the CDR3 does, and the rest of the CDR3 is filled in from the germline J gene. This chain joins TRBV30 and TRBJ1-1; no clear D. The CDR3 has 11 residues. In germline, CDR1 is GTSNPN, CDR2 SVGIG (reference sequence). The CDR3 DNA, read in part, is TGTGCCTGGAGTCAGCAGGCCGAA. The encoded protein is CAWSQQAE. The full-length CDR3 reads as CAWSQQAEAFF.

The CDR3: CARRDRSSYNEQFF. The covered CDR3 bases are TGTGCCAGACGCGACAGGAGCTCCTACAATGAG. The gene calls are TRBV2 and TRBJ2-1; TRBD1 might be the D (6 bases). With the read ending 3 residues before the CDR3 end, the germline J gene is used to fill in that end. V lost 9 bases and J 0 bases, leaving 12 bases between the germline ends. The CDR3 runs to 14 residues. Germline-derived CDR1 and CDR2 are SNHLY and FYNNEI.

With respect to this clone: Coverage ceases 3 residues before the CDR3 finishes, and the germline J gene fills in the end. The chain combines TRBV5-1 with TRBJ1-2; 10 nucleotides align to TRBD1. Losses at the gene ends were 1 base for V and 4 bases for J; bases not matched to a gene: 7. Germline V gives CDR1 SGHRS, CDR2 YFSETQ. The CDR3 is 16 residues long. This chain's CDR3 is CASSLSGTGELYGYTF. The CDR3 bases that were read are TGCGCCAGCAGCTTGTCCGGGACAGGGGAGCTCTATGGC.